This entry is about one T cell receptor (beta chain). Its antigen remains unidentified. V was cut by 3 bases and J by 0 bases, with 12 bases left in between. The CDR3 length is 15 residues. Germline values: CDR1 GTSNPN, CDR2 SVGIG (reference sequence). Assay used: immunoSEQ multiplex PCR; TCRdb lists only in-frame clones, some missing. The data show about 110,000 clones, 70% to 90% seen once. The data derive from a study of cytomegalovirus exposure and HLA in healthy donors. The overall study: A later analysis reported the same platform for the 90 to 150 validation repertoires and the roughly 630 first-cohort repertoires.

Study-wide findings and caveats: One later analysis, an examination of the roughly 130 validation repertoires, found that first-cohort TCR clusters tended to co-occur in them.

This clonotype originated in a woman aged 25 to 39 in good health and CMV-seropositive. Specimen: PBMCs. The chain has TRBV30 and TRBJ1-3; D perhaps matches TRBD1 (6 bases). This chain's CDR3 is CAWRGQISSGNTIYF. CDR3 nucleotide sequence: TGTGCCTGGAGAGGACAGATAAGCTCTGGAAACACCATATATTTT.